This T cell receptor (beta chain) comes out of a study of tumor and adjacent non-tumor tissue in lung cancer. Overall study context: Aged roughly 30 to 76 years, patients included roughly ten men and about 5 women with stage I to III disease. General study points: Tumor tissue had significantly higher TCR diversity than normal lung. In normal lung, the top 100 clones were significantly more dominant than in tumor.

This sample's RNA came from whole unsorted tissue. This non-tumor lung sample came from over 3 cm beyond the tumor edge. Chemotherapy-naive patients with new lung cancer underwent thoracic surgery in China, August–late 2014. The library came from three nested PCR rounds adapted from ARM-PCR protocols. TCRdb reprocessed the multiplex PCR reads with MiXCR, giving one entry per CDR3 protein. The repertoire holds over 100,000 distinct CDR3 sequences, with about 65% as singletons. Trimming shortened V by 2 bases and J by 2 bases, and 12 bases separated the two germline ends. The germline gives CDR1 ENHRY, CDR2 SYGVKD. The CDR3 totals 15 residues. This clonotype appeared many times. What it binds is unknown.

The chain uses TRBV10-3 and TRBJ2-5; D is possibly TRBD1 (6 bases). Sequenced sample: distant non-tumor lung tissue. The sequence was collected from a man aged 60 to 69 with non-small cell lung cancer. The CDR3: CAISEIQGTQETQYF. For the CDR3, the DNA is TGTGCCATCAGTGAGATTCAGGGGACACAAGAGACCCAGTACTTC.